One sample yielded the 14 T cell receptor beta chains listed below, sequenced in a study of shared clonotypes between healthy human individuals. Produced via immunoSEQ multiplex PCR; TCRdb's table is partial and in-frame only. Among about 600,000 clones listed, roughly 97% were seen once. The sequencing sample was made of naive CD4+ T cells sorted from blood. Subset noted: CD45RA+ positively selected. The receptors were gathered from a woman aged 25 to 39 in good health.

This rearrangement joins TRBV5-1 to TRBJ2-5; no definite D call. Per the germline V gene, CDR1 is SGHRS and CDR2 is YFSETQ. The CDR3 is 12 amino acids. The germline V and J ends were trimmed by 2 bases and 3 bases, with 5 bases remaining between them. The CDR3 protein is CASSFEEETQYF. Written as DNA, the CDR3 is TGCGCCAGCAGCTTTGAGGAAGAGACCCAGTACTTC.

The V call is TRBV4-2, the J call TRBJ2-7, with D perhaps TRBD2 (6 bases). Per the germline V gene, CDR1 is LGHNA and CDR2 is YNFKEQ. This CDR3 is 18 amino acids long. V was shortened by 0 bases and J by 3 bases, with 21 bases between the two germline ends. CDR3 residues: CASSQEPRQLATDYEQYF. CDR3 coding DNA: TGTGCCAGCAGCCAAGAACCCCGCCAGCTAGCGACGGACTACGAGCAGTACTTC.

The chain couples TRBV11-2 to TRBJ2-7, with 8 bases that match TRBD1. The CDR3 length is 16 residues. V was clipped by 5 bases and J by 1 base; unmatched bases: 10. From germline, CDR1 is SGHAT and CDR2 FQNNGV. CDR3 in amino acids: CASSLSRTGRSYEQYF. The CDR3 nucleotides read TGTGCCAGCAGCCTTTCTCGGACAGGGAGGTCCTACGAGCAGTACTTC.

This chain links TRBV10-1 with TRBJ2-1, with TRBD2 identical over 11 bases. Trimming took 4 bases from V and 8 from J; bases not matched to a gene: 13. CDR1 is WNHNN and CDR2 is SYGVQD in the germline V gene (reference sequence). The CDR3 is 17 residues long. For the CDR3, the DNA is TGCGCCAGCAGTGCCGGGACTAGCGGTTCAAATGGGGATGAGCAGTTCTTC. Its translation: CASSAGTSGSNGDEQFF.

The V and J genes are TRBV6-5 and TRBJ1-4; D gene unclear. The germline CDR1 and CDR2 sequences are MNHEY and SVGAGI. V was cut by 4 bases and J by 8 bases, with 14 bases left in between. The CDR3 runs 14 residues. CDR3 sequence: CASSFRRGGEKLFF. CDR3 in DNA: TGTGCCAGCAGTTTTAGACGAGGAGGGGAAAAACTGTTTTTT.

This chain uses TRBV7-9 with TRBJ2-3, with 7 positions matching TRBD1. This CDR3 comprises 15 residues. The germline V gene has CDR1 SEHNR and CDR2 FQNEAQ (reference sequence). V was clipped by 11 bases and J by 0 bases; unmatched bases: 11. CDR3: CAGRDSYLSTDTQYF. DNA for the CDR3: TGTGCCGGCCGGGACAGCTATCTTAGCACAGATACGCAGTATTTT.

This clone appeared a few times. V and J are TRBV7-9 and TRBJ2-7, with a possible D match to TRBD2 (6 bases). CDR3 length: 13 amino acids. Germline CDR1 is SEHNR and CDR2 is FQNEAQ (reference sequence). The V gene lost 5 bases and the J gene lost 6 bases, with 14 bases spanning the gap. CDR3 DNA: TGTGCCAGCAGCCCAGAGGGACTTACCGAGCAGTACTTC. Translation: CASSPEGLTEQYF. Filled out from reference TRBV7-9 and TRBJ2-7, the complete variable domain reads DTGVSQNPRHKITKRGQNVTFRCDPISEHNRLYWYRQTLGQGPEFLTYFQNEAQLEKSRLLSDRFSAERPKGSFSTLEIQRTEQGDSAMYLCASSPEGLTEQYFGPGTRLTVT.

CDR3 in DNA: TGTGCCAGCACGGGGTTAGCGGGAAATACGCAGTATTTT. As protein: CASTGLAGNTQYF. The chain links TRBV2 to TRBJ2-3; TRBD2 aligns across 8 bases. This CDR3 has 13 residues. Looked up from germline, CDR1 is SNHLY and CDR2 is FYNNEI. The J segment lost 7 bases and the V segment lost 7 bases, leaving 7 bases of the junction unmatched.

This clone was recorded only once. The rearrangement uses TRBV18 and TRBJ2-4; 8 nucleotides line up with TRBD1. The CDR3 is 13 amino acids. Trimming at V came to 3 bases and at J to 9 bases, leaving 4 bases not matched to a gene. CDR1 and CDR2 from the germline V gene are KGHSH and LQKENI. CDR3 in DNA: TGTGCCAGCTCACCCGGGACAGGCCGCATTCAGTACTTC. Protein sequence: CASSPGTGRIQYF.

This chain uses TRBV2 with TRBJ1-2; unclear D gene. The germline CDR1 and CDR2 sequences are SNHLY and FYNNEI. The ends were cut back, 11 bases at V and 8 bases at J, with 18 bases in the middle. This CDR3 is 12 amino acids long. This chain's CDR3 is CAAPDKVQGYTF. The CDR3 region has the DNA TGTGCCGCTCCAGACAAAGTCCAGGGCTACACCTTC.

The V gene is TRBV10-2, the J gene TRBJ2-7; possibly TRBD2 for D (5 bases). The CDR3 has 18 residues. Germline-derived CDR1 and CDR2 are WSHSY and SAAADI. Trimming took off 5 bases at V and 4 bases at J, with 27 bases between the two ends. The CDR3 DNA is TGCGCCAGCAGTCTCCCACTCTCAGTGGGAGCGGCATGGTACGAGCAGTACTTC. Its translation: CASSLPLSVGAAWYEQYF.

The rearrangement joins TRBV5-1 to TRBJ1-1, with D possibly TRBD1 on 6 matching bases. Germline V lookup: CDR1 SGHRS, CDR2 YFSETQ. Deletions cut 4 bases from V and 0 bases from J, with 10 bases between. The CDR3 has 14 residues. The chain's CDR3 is CASSTDSMNTEAFF. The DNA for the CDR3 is TGCGCCAGCAGCACGGACAGTATGAACACTGAAGCTTTCTTT.

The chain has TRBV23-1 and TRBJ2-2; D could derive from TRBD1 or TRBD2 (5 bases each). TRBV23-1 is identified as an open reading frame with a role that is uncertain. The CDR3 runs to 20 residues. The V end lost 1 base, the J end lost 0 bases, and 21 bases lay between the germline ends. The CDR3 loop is CASSQFIGTAGLANTGELFF. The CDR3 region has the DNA TGCGCCAGCAGTCAATTCATCGGGACGGCAGGCCTCGCGAACACCGGGGAGCTGTTTTTT.

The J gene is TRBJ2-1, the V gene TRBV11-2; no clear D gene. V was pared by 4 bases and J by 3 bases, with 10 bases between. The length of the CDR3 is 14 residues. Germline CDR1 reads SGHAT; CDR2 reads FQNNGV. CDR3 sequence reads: CASSSPTNYNEQFF. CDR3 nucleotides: TGTGCCAGCAGCTCACCTACCAACTACAATGAGCAGTTCTTC.